This T cell receptor (beta chain) derives from a study of blood T cell repertoires in COVID-19. The CDR3 has 15 residues. V gave up 2 bases and J gave up 2 bases, with 11 bases separating them. Germline lookup yields CDR1 KGHSH and CDR2 LQKENI. Only in-frame clones appear in the TCRdb table, and some are missing; sequencing was by immunoSEQ multiplex PCR. The sample shows approximately 400,000 clones, 80% to 95% of them seen only once. This sequence originates from a woman aged 40 to 50 who had been exposed to COVID-19. The chain joins TRBV18 to TRBJ2-3; D might be TRBD2 (6 bases). Material: PBMCs or T cells enriched from blood (not recorded which). In DNA form, the CDR3 reads TGTGCCAGCTCACCAAGGCGGGGTGTCACAGATACGCAGTATTTT. Translation gives CASSPRRGVTDTQYF.